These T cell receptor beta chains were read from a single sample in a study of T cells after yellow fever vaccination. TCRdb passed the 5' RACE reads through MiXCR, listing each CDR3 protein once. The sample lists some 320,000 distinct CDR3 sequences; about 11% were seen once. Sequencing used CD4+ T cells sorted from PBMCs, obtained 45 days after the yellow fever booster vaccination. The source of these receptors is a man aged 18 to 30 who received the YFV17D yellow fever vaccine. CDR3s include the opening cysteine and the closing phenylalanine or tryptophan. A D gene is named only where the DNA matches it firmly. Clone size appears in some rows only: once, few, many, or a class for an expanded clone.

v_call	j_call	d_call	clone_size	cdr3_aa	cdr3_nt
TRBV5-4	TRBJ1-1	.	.	CASSSKTGLNTDAFF	TGTGCCAGCAGCTCCAAAACAGGTTTGAACACTGACGCTTTCTTT
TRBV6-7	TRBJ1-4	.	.	CASSYSGGRCYEKLFF	TGTGCCAGCAGTTACTCAGGGGGGAGATGCTATGAAAAACTGTTTTTT
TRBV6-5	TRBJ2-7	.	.	CASSYSLSYEQYF	TGTGCCAGCAGTTACTCCCTATCCTACGAGCAGTACTTC
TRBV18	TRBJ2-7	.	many	CASSEEYEQYF	TGTGCCAGCTCTGAGGAGTACGAGCAGTACTTC
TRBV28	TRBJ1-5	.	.	CASSLGLNNQPQHF	TGTGCCAGCAGTTTAGGACTGAACAATCAGCCCCAGCATTTT
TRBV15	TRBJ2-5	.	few	CATSRDAGVETQYF	TGTGCCACCAGCAGAGATGCCGGGGTGGAGACCCAGTACTTC
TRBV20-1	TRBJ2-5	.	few	CSASRRGGSQETQYF	TGCAGTGCTAGCCGGCGGGGTGGGTCCCAAGAGACCCAGTACTTC
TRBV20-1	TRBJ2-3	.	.	CSDMMASTDTQYF	TGCAGTGATATGATGGCTAGCACAGATACGCAGTATTTT
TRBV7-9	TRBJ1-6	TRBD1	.	CASSSFTDRVDSPLHF	TGTGCCAGCAGCTCGTTCACGGACAGGGTAGACTCACCCCTCCACTTT
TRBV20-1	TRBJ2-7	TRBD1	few	CSPRQGVGEQYF	TGCAGCCCTAGACAGGGGGTGGGGGAGCAGTACTTC
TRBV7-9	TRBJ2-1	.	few	CASSSSTSFEQFF	TGTGCCAGCAGCTCATCCACTAGCTTTGAGCAGTTCTTC
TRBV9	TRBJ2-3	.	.	CASSQSFTDTQYF	TGTGCCAGCAGCCAATCCTTCACAGATACGCAGTATTTT
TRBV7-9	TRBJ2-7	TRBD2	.	CASSLGAGGRLFSGEQYF	TGTGCCAGCAGCCTAGGGGCGGGGGGCAGGTTGTTTTCTGGCGAGCAGTACTTC
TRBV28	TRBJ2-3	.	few	CASSSVLRSDTQYF	TGTGCCAGCAGTTCCGTCCTTCGTTCAGATACGCAGTATTTT
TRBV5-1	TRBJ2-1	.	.	CASSLNPGEQFF	TGCGCCAGCAGCTTGAACCCAGGTGAGCAGTTCTTC
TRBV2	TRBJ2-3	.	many	CASSERAGISTPSTDTQYF	TGTGCCAGCAGTGAACGGGCCGGGATCTCAACCCCTAGCACAGATACGCAGTATTTT
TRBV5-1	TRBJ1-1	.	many	CASSPRVLNTEAFF	TGCGCCAGCAGCCCCCGGGTACTGAACACTGAAGCTTTCTTT
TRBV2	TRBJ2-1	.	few	CASSDSNRYNEQFF	TGTGCCAGCAGCGACAGTAATCGGTACAATGAGCAGTTCTTC
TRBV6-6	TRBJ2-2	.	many	CASSPATRSTGELFF	TGTGCCAGCAGTCCTGCGACCCGGAGCACCGGGGAGCTGTTTTTT
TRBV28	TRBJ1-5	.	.	CASRLPTPGHSQPQHF	TGTGCCAGCAGACTACCGACCCCGGGCCACAGCCAGCCCCAGCATTTT
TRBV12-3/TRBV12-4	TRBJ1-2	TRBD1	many	CASSPGQGFYGYTF	TGTGCCAGCAGCCCGGGACAGGGATTCTATGGCTACACCTTC
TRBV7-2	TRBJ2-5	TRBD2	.	CASSLGRSGGAEETQYF	TGTGCCAGCAGCTTGGGAAGGAGCGGGGGGGCAGAGGAGACCCAGTACTTC
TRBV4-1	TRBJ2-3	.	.	CASSQSQLRGDTQYF	TGCGCCAGCAGCCAAAGTCAGTTGAGAGGAGATACGCAGTATTTT
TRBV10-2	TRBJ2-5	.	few	CASSEGGGGQETQYF	TGCGCCAGCAGTGAGGGAGGGGGGGGACAAGAGACCCAGTACTTC
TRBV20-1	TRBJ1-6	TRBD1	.	CSATGTAVSPLHF	TGCAGTGCGACAGGGACAGCCGTCTCACCCCTCCACTTT
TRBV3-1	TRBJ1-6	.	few	CASSQDSGVNSPLHF	TGTGCCAGCAGCCAAGACTCAGGAGTTAATTCACCCCTCCACTTT
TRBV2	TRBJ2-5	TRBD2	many	CASSEDYGGGQEETQYF	TGTGCCAGCAGTGAAGATTATGGCGGGGGGCAAGAAGAGACCCAGTACTTC
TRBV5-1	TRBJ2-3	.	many	CASSPAPDTQYF	TGCGCCAGCAGCCCTGCGCCAGATACGCAGTATTTT
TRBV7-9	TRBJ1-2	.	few	CASRSRTGHTF	TGTGCCAGCAGGTCCAGAACGGGCCACACCTTC
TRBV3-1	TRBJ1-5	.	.	CASSPPGRGQPQHF	TGTGCCAGCAGCCCCCCCGGCAGGGGTCAGCCCCAGCATTTT
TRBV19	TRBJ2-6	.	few	CASSVRAGANVLTF	TGTGCCAGTAGTGTACGGGCTGGGGCCAACGTCCTGACTTTC
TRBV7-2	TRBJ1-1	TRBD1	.	CASSWGQGAGGTEAFF	TGTGCCAGCAGCTGGGGACAGGGGGCAGGTGGTACTGAAGCTTTCTTT
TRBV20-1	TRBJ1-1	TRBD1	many	CSARTGGPAFF	TGCAGTGCTAGGACAGGGGGCCCAGCTTTCTTT
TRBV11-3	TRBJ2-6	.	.	CASSLGGASGANVLTF	TGTGCCAGCAGCTTGGGGGGAGCCTCTGGGGCCAACGTCCTGACTTTC
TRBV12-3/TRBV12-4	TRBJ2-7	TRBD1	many	CASSLRSGQSSSYEQYF	TGTGCCAGCAGTTTGAGATCGGGACAGAGTTCCTCCTACGAGCAGTACTTC
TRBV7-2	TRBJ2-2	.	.	CASSLLWSSATGELFF	TGTGCCAGCAGCTTATTGTGGTCTTCGGCCACCGGGGAGCTGTTTTTT
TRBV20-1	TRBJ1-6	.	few	CSAREGEVRNSPLHF	TGCAGTGCTAGAGAGGGGGAGGTTCGGAATTCACCCCTCCACTTT
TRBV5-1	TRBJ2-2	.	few	CASSLASSLRGGELFF	TGCGCCAGCAGCTTGGCCTCGTCACTACGGGGCGGGGAGCTGTTTTTT
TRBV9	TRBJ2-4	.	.	CASSVGGTGSSIQYF	TGTGCCAGCAGCGTAGGGGGTACAGGGAGCAGCATTCAGTACTTC
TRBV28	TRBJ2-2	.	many	CASSPAGTNTGELFF	TGTGCCAGCAGTCCGGCCGGCACGAACACCGGGGAGCTGTTTTTT
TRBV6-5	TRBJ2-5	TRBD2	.	CASSYSGASGGPGGETQYF	TGTGCCAGCAGTTACTCGGGGGCTAGCGGGGGGCCGGGCGGAGAGACCCAGTACTTC
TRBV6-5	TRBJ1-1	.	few	CASSYRTSNTEAFF	TGTGCCAGCAGTTACCGGACATCGAACACTGAAGCTTTCTTT
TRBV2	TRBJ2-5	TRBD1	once	CASSEDRAAETQYF	TGTGCCAGCAGTGAGGACAGGGCTGCGGAGACCCAGTACTTC
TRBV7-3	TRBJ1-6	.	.	CASSLVGGEGTPLHF	TGTGCCAGCAGCTTAGTCGGGGGAGAAGGGACACCCCTCCACTTT
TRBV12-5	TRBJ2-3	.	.	CASARGGGGTDTQYF	TGTGCTAGTGCCCGGGGAGGGGGCGGCACAGATACGCAGTATTTT
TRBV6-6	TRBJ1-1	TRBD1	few	CASSYFTGDTEAFF	TGTGCCAGCAGTTACTTTACAGGGGATACTGAAGCTTTCTTT
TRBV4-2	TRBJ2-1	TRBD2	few	CASSPATSGGWNEQFF	TGTGCCAGCAGCCCGGCGACTAGCGGGGGTTGGAATGAGCAGTTCTTC
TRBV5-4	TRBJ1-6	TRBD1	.	CASSPDRVRSPLHF	TGTGCCAGCAGCCCCGACAGGGTTCGTTCACCCCTCCACTTT
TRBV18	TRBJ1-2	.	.	CASSPPSGRDYGYTF	TGTGCCAGCTCACCTCCCAGCGGCAGGGACTATGGCTACACCTTC
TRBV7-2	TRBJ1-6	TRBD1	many	CASSFPGRGFNSPLHF	TGTGCCAGCAGCTTTCCCGGCAGGGGGTTCAATTCACCCCTCCACTTT
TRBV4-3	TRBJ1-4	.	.	CASSQESERGSTNEKLFF	TGCGCCAGCAGCCAAGAATCAGAGAGGGGGTCAACTAATGAAAAACTGTTTTTT
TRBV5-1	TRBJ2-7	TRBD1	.	CASSLRSQGAYEQYF	TGCGCCAGCAGCCTCCGGTCACAGGGGGCCTACGAGCAGTACTTC
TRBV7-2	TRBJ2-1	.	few	CASSRTNEQFF	TGTGCCAGCAGCCGGACCAATGAGCAGTTCTTC
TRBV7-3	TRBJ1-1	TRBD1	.	CASSSQRGLEAFF	TGTGCCAGCAGCTCCCAGAGGGGGCTTGAAGCTTTCTTT
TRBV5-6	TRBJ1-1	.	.	CASNRGVEAFF	TGTGCCAGCAATCGGGGGGTTGAAGCTTTCTTT
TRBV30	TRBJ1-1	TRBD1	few	CAWSGQGAEAFF	TGTGCCTGGAGTGGACAGGGTGCTGAAGCTTTCTTT
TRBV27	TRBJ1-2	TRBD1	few	CASSLRTGLNYGYTF	TGTGCCAGCAGTCTTCGGACAGGTCTTAACTATGGCTACACCTTC
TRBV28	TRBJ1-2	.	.	CASTLPPFRGYTF	TGTGCCAGCACCCTTCCCCCCTTTAGGGGCTACACCTTC
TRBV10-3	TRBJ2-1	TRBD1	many	CAITAGQGANEQFF	TGTGCCATCACCGCCGGACAGGGGGCAAATGAGCAGTTCTTC
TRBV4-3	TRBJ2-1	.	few	CASSQGLNSYNEQFF	TGCGCCAGCAGCCAAGGTCTGAACAGCTACAATGAGCAGTTCTTC